This T cell receptor beta chain was recovered during a study of regulatory T cells in long-lasting Graves disease. Study summary: Those Graves' patients who were newly diagnosed had been on antithyroid drugs under 3 months.

The germline V gene has CDR1 SNHLY and CDR2 FYNNEI. This CDR3 is built from 14 residues. The V and J ends lost 4 bases and 6 bases, in that order; junction bases with no gene match: 6. In building TCR beta libraries, iRepertoire HTBI primers were used together with Arm-PCR of CDR3 regions. MiXCR, run by TCRdb on the multiplex PCR reads, gives a single entry per CDR3 protein. In the table there are more than 300,000 distinct CDR3 sequences, 15% of which are singletons. Time point described: newly diagnosed GD, antithyroid drugs for less than 3 months. PBMC-extracted RNA yielded the TCR library. By American Thyroid Association guidelines, Graves' disease was diagnosed in the cohort.

This sequence joins TRBV2 and TRBJ2-3, with TRBD2 matching 8 bases. The sequence was collected from a female donor with Graves disease. This specimen consisted of peripheral blood mononuclear cells (PBMCs), obtained at new diagnosis, from a patient treated with antithyroid drugs. The CDR3 is CASSVQREYDTQYF. In nucleotides, the CDR3 is TGTGCCAGCAGTGTCCAGCGGGAGTACGATACGCAGTATTTT.